This paragraph reports one T cell receptor (beta chain). No antigen is known for it. This sample is part of a study of vaccination effects on CD4 cells after COVID-19. Study outcomes and limitations: Nearly all vaccine-induced clones in healthy recipients recognized only SARS-CoV-2. Late post-vaccination samples showed marked contraction of infection- and vaccine-induced clones.

Having been cultured for less than 13 days, the cells underwent CD4+ T cell isolation. Nucleocapsid antibody tests were negative, and the vaccine recipients had no prior SARS-CoV-2 infection. The authors replaced half the medium with IL-2 medium on days 3 and 7. The method was immunoSEQ multiplex PCR; TCRdb's version includes in-frame clones alone and lacks a portion of them. Among 37,000 or so clones listed, 65% to 70% were seen once. The sequences come from CD4+ T cells from PBMCs cultured without peptide, collected before COVID-19 vaccination. This TCR derives from a human donor who received a COVID-19 vaccine.

CDR3 sequence: CASSPTNVRQGAGANVLTF. In nucleotides, the CDR3 is TGTGCCAGCAGTCCAACTAACGTTCGACAGGGGGCGGGGGCCAACGTCCTGACTTTC. The chain joins TRBV6-6 to TRBJ2-6; 10 bases are shared with TRBD1. Per germline, CDR1 MNHNY and CDR2 SVGAGI (reference sequence). The J segment lost 4 bases and the V segment lost 5 bases, leaving 14 bases of the junction unmatched. The CDR3 runs to 19 residues.